Described below is a single T cell receptor (beta chain) sequence and its context. Its antigen is as yet unknown. Researchers prepared the TRB cDNA libraries using 5' RACE with UMI labels. TCRdb reprocessed the 5' RACE reads and stores each CDR3 protein as one record, lacking DNA. Its table records over 150,000 distinct CDR3 sequences. CDR1 SGHKS and CDR2 YYEKEE come from the germline V gene (reference sequence). This CDR3 contains 14 residues. This specimen belongs to a study of CXCR3-negative and CXCR3-positive naive CD8 T cells. Study observations and caveats: A higher hydrophobicity marked the TRB CDR3s of CXCR3-positive naive cells versus CXCR3-negative naive cells. Researchers reported similar TRBV-TRBJ usage in naive CXCR3-negative and CXCR3-positive cells, though memory differed.

The specimen was naive CXCR3+ CD8+ T cells from blood. Regarding subset: CD45RO-CCR7+CD27+CD95- naive CD8+ T cells expressing CXCR3 (TNR3+). The sequence was obtained from a human donor in good health. Some clones in this sample may be carry-over from other donors' samples. The V and J genes are TRBV5-5 and TRBJ1-1; TCRdb's D gene call, TRBD1, goes unchecked for lack of DNA. The chain's CDR3 is CASSLGDSLIGAFF.